This T cell receptor beta chain was recovered during a study of CD8+ T cells in alopecia areata. Study in general: The study gave treated patients oral tofacitinib at 5 to 10 mg twice daily. Severity was scored as percentage of affected scalp area in treated patients.

From germline, CDR1 is MNHEY and CDR2 SMNVEV (reference sequence). The CDR3 is 11 amino acids. V was clipped by 4 bases and J by 8 bases, with 9 bases between them. The sequencing template was cDNA reverse transcribed from extracted RNA. Measured with immunoSEQ multiplex PCR; TCRdb has only the in-frame clones, and not every one. This table has approximately 200,000 clones, roughly three fifths appearing once. Documented treatment: oral pan-JAK inhibitor, 5-10 mg twice daily. As part of sample collection, lesional scalp punch biopsies and peripheral blood were taken from alopecia areata patients. This sequence was found in a human donor with alopecia areata. Sequenced here: CD4+ T cells sorted from blood, sampled at week 4, from a patient treated with tofacitinib. V and J are TRBV27 and TRBJ2-7; D remains ambiguous. The CDR3 DNA reads as TGTGCCAGCAGTTACGGGTACCAGCAGTACTTC. It translates to CASSYGYQQYF.